Below are 6 T cell receptor beta chains sequenced from a single sample in a study of T-cell reconstitution after alpha-beta-depleted transplantation in children. Using unique molecular identifiers, the investigators prepared the TCRbeta library. One entry per CDR3 protein results from TCRdb running MiXCR on the PCR reads. The data contain around 530,000 distinct CDR3 sequences, 32% of them singletons. The material was PBMCs from the stem cell graft donor, obtained from the stem cell graft. The receptors derive from a human donor who donated a stem cell graft to a child with aplastic anemia.

The V gene is TRBV12-3 or TRBV12-4, the J gene TRBJ2-1, with no clear D. The CDR3 extends over 13 amino acids. Trimming removed 5 bases from V and 12 bases from J, with 17 bases in between. CDR3 sequence: CASSLGPGSWQFF. Here the CDR3 DNA reads TGTGCCAGCAGTCTCGGCCCTGGCTCGTGGCAGTTCTTC.

The table lists this clonotype with a few counts. The rearrangement uses TRBV7-2 and TRBJ2-1, with 9 nucleotides matching TRBD2. From germline, CDR1 is SGHTA and CDR2 FQGNSA. The CDR3 consists of 19 residues. V dropped 0 bases and J dropped 3; count of bases not matched to a gene: 12. The CDR3 here is CASSLALASGIGLYNEQFF. For the CDR3, the DNA is TGTGCCAGCAGCTTAGCTTTGGCTAGCGGGATAGGTCTCTACAATGAGCAGTTCTTC. Drawing the rest from reference TRBV7-2 and TRBJ2-1, the complete variable domain is GAGVSQSPSNKVTEKGKDVELRCDPISGHTALYWYRQSLGQGLEFLIYFQGNSAPDKSGLPSDRFSAERTGGSVSTLTIQRTQQEDSAVYLCASSLALASGIGLYNEQFFGPGTRLTVL.

V is TRBV12-3 or TRBV12-4 and J is TRBJ2-5; 12 bases map to TRBD2. The V segment lost 6 bases and the J segment 1 base; nucleotides outside the gene matches: 3. This CDR3 is built from 15 residues. CDR3 sequence: CASSGTSGRQETQYF. Written as DNA, the CDR3 is TGTGCCAGCAGCGGGACTAGCGGGCGCCAAGAGACCCAGTACTTC.

The rearrangement joins TRBV6-2 or TRBV6-3 to TRBJ1-1, with TRBD1 identical over 8 bases. CDR3 size: 16 residues. With V trimmed by 2 bases and J by 4 bases, 9 bases remained unmatched. Germline CDR1 and CDR2: MNHEY and SVGEGT. The CDR3 sequence is CASSYRPGGLSTEAFF. The CDR3 DNA reads as TGTGCCAGCAGTTACCGGCCAGGGGGCTTGAGCACTGAAGCTTTCTTT.

V usage is TRBV5-4 and J usage is TRBJ2-1, with TRBD2 matching over 11 bases. In germline, CDR1 is SGHNT, CDR2 YYREEE (reference sequence). V was pared by 3 bases and J by 0 bases, with 5 bases of the junction left unmatched. The CDR3 extends over 17 amino acids. The chain's CDR3 is CASSSPTSGVSYNEQFF. As DNA, the CDR3 is TGTGCCAGCAGCTCACCGACTAGCGGGGTCTCCTACAATGAGCAGTTCTTC.

This clonotype has a single count. The rearrangement joins TRBV5-1 to TRBJ2-3, with 8 bases that match TRBD1. Trimming cost V 2 bases and J 4 bases; bases outside gene matches: 9. The CDR3 has 16 residues. The germline CDR1 and CDR2 sequences are SGHRS and YFSETQ. This CDR3 reads CASSLIATGDPDTQYF. CDR3 in DNA: TGCGCCAGCAGCTTAATAGCGACAGGGGACCCAGATACGCAGTATTTT.